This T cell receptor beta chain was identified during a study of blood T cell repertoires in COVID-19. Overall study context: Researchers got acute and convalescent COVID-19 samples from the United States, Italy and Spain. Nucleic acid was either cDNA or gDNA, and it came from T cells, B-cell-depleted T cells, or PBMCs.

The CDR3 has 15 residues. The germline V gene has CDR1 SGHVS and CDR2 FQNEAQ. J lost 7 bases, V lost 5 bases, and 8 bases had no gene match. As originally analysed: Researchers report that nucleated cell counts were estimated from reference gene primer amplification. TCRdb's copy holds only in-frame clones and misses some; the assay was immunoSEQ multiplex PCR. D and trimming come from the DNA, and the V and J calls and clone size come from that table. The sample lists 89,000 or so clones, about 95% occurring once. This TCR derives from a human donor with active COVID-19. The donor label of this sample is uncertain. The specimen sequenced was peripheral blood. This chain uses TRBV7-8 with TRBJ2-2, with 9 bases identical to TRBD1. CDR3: CASSHNRGRHGELFF. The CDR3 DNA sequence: TGTGCCAGCAGCCATAACAGGGGGCGACACGGGGAGCTGTTTTTT.